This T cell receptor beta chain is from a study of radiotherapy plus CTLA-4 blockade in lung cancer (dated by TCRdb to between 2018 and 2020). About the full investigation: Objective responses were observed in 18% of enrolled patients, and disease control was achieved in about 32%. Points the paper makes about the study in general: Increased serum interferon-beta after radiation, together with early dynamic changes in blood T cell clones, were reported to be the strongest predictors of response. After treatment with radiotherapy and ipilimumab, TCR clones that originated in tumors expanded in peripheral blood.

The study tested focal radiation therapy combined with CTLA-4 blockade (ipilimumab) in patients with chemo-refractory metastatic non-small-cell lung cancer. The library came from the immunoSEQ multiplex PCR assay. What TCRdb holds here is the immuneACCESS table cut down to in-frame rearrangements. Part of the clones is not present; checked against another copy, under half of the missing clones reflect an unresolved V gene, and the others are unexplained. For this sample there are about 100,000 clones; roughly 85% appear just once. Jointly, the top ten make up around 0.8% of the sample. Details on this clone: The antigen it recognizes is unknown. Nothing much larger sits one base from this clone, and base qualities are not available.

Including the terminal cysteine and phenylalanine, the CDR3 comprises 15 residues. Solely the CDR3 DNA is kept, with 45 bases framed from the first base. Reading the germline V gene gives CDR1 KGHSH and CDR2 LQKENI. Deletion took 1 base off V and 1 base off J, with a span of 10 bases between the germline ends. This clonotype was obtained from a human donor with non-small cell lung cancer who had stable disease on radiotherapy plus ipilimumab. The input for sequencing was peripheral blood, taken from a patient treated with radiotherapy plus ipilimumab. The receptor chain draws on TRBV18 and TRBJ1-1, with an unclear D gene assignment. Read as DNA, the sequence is TGTGCCAGCTCACCACAGGAACAGCGGAACACTGAAGCTTTCTTT. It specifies CASSPQEQRNTEAFF.